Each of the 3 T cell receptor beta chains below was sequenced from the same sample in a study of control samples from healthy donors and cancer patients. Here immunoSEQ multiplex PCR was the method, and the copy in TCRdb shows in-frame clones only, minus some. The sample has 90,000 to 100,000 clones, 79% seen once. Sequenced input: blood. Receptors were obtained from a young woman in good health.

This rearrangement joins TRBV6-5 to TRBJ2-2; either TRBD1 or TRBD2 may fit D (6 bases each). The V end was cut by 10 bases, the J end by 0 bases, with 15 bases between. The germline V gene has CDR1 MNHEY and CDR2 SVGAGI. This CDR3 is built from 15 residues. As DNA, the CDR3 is TGTGCCACCAAGGGGGAGGAGACGAACACCGGGGAGCTGTTTTTT. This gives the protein CATKGEETNTGELFF.

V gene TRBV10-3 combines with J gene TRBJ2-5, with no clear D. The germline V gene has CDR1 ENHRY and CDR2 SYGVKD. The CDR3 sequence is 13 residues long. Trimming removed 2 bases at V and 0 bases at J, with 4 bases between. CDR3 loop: CAISEMDQETQYF. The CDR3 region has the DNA TGTGCCATCAGTGAGATGGACCAAGAGACCCAGTACTTC.

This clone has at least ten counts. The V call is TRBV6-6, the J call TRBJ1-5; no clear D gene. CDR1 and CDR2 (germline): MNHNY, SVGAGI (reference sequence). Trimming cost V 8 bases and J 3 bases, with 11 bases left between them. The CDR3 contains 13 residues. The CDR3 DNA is TGTGCCAGCGCCCTCCTGGACAATCAGCCCCAGCATTTT. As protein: CASALLDNQPQHF.